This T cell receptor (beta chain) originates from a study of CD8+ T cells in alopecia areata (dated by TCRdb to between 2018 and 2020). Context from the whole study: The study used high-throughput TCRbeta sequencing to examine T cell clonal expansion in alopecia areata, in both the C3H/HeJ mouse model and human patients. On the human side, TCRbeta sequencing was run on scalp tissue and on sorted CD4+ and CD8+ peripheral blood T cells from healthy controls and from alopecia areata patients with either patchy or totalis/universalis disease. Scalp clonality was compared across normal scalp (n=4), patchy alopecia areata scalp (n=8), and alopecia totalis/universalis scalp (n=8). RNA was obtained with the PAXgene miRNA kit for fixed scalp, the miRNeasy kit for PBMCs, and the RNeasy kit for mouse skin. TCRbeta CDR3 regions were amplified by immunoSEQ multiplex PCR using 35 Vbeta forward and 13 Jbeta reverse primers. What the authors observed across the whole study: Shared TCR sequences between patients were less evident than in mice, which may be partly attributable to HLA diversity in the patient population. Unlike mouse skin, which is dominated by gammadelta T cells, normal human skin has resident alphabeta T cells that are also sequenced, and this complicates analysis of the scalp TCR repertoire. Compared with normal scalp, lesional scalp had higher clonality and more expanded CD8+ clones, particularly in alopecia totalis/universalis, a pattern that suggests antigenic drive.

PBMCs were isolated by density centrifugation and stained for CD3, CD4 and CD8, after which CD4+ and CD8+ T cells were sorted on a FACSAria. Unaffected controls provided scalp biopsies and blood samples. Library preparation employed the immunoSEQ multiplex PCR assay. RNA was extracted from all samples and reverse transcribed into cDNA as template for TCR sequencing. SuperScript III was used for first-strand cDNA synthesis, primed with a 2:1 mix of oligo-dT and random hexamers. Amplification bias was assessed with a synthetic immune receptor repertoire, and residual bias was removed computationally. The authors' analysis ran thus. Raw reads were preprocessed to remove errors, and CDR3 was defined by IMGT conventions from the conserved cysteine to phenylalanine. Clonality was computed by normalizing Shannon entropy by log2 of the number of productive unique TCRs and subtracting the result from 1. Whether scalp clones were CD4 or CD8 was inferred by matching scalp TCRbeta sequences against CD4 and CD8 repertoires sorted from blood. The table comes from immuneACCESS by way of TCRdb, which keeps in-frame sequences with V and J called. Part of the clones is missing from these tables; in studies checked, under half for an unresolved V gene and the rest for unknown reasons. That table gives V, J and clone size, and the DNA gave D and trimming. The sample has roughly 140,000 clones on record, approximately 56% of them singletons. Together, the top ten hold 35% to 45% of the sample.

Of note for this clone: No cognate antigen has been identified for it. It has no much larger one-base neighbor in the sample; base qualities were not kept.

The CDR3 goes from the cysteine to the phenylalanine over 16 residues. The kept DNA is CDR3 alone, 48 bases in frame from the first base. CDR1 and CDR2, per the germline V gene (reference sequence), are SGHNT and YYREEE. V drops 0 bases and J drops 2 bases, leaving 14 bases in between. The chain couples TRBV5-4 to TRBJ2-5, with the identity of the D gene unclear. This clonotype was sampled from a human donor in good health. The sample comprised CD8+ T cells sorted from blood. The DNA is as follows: TGTGCCAGCAGCTTGGGACAAAACGAAGAGCAAGAGACCCAGTACTTC. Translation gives CASSLGQNEEQETQYF.